The 31 T cell receptor beta chains reported below all come from one sample, sequenced in a study of regulatory T cells in long-lasting Graves disease. Sequencing libraries for TCR beta were prepared with iRepertoire HTBI primers and Arm-PCR of CDR3 regions. TCRdb reanalysed the multiplex PCR reads using MiXCR and keeps one entry per CDR3 protein. The data hold 400,000 to 550,000 distinct CDR3 sequences, with under 15% observed a single time. Time point described: newly diagnosed GD, antithyroid drugs for less than 3 months. Following extraction of RNA from PBMCs, that RNA was used to make the TCR library. The sample was also reused in another study, on T cells in Graves' hyperthyroidism and ophthalmopathy.

Source: peripheral blood mononuclear cells (PBMCs), taken at new diagnosis, from a patient treated with antithyroid drugs. The receptor set was obtained from a woman in her 30s with Graves disease.

As regards this clonotype: A read error is possible here, since a much larger clone lies one base away. The genes are TRBV7-7 and TRBJ2-5; no clear D gene. With 1 base removed from V and 2 bases from J, the gap between germline ends came to 5 bases. The CDR3 is 13 amino acids. Germline-derived CDR1 and CDR2 are SSHAT and FNYEAQ (reference sequence). The CDR3: CASSLDRQETQYF. CDR3 bases: TGTGCCAGCAGCTTAGACAGACAAGAGACCCAGTACTTC.

This clonotype was seen at least ten times. This chain connects TRBV20-1 to TRBJ2-3; D is unclear. This CDR3 spans 13 amino acids. V gave up 5 bases and J gave up 1 base, with 10 bases separating them. Germline V gene sequence: CDR1 DFQATT, CDR2 SNEGSKA (reference sequence). The CDR3 region is CSAGSSGTDTQYF. For the CDR3, the DNA is TGCAGTGCTGGGTCGAGTGGCACAGATACGCAGTATTTT.

V gene TRBV20-1 combines with J gene TRBJ1-5; the D gene is possibly TRBD1 (5 bases). The V and J ends lost 5 bases and 3 bases respectively, with 17 bases between them. Germline CDR1 DFQATT, CDR2 SNEGSKA (reference sequence). The CDR3 has 15 residues. CDR3 nucleotide sequence: TGCAGTGCTTTCCGAGGGGAGAAGCTCAATCAGCCCCAGCATTTT. It yields the protein CSAFRGEKLNQPQHF.

This clonotype showed up just once. The genes are TRBV7-2 and TRBJ2-5; D gene ambiguous. The CDR3 spans 11 residues. Trimming stripped 1 base from V and 12 bases from J, with 9 bases between. The germline gives CDR1 SGHTA, CDR2 FQGNSA. This CDR3 is CASSLGLAEYF. CDR3 nucleotides: TGTGCCAGCAGCTTAGGGTTGGCGGAGTACTTC. The whole variable domain, filled in from reference TRBV7-2 and TRBJ2-5, reads GAGVSQSPSNKVTEKGKDVELRCDPISGHTALYWYRQSLGQGLEFLIYFQGNSAPDKSGLPSDRFSAERTGGSVSTLTIQRTQQEDSAVYLCASSLGLAEYFGPGTRLLVL.

This clonotype was seen ten or more times. The rearrangement uses TRBV6-1 and TRBJ2-2; 10 nucleotides line up with TRBD1. Germline lookup yields CDR1 MNHNS and CDR2 SASEGT. V lost 6 bases and J lost 4; bases outside the gene matches: 5. The CDR3 extends over 15 amino acids. The CDR3 sequence is CASRRQGAVTGELFF. CDR3 DNA: TGTGCCAGCAGACGACAGGGGGCAGTCACCGGGGAGCTGTTTTTT.

This clonotype came up many times. This rearrangement joins TRBV24-1 to TRBJ1-2; 7 bases match TRBD1. CDR1 is KGHDR, CDR2 SFDVKD, per germline. The ends lost 5 bases at V and 1 base at J; junction bases unmatched: 18. The CDR3 sequence is 19 residues long. Here the CDR3 DNA reads TGTGCCACCAGTGCCGCCGGGGACAGCAGTTTACCCGGTAACTATGGCTACACCTTC. It specifies CATSAAGDSSLPGNYGYTF.

This clonotype was seen a handful of times. This chain links TRBV29-1 with TRBJ1-1; no clear D gene. Between the trimmed V and J ends, which lost 5 bases and 1 base, there was a span of 5 bases. Germline V gene sequence: CDR1 SQVTM, CDR2 ANQGSEA. The CDR3 extends over 11 amino acids. CDR3 bases: TGCAGCGTTACACCGAACACTGAAGCTTTCTTT. This codes for CSVTPNTEAFF.

This clonotype was picked up a small number of times. V is TRBV18 and J is TRBJ2-2; D is undetermined. With 11 bases removed from V and 0 bases from J, the gap between germline ends came to 7 bases. The germline CDR1 and CDR2 sequences are KGHSH and LQKENI. The CDR3 is made up of 12 amino acids. The CDR3 DNA reads as TGTGCCGGCCGGACGAACACCGGGGAGCTGTTTTTT. Translating it yields CAGRTNTGELFF.

In this sample, this clonotype turned up a few times. The CDR3 protein is CASSYTGTGVGYTF. CDR3 DNA sequence: TGTGCCAGCAGCTATACCGGGACAGGGGTGGGCTACACCTTC. The chain is built from TRBV7-9 and TRBJ1-2; 10 nucleotides agree with TRBD1. This CDR3 is 14 amino acids long. Germline trimming cut 4 bases from V and 8 bases from J; bases unmatched to any gene: 7. The germline CDR1 and CDR2 sequences are SEHNR and FQNEAQ (reference sequence). Full variable domain (rest looked up from reference TRBV7-9 and TRBJ1-2): DTGVSQNPRHKITKRGQNVTFRCDPISEHNRLYWYRQTLGQGPEFLTYFQNEAQLEKSRLLSDRFSAERPKGSFSTLEIQRTEQGDSAMYLCASSYTGTGVGYTFGSGTRLTVV.

The table lists this clonotype with a few counts. The chain is built from TRBV24-1 and TRBJ1-2; the D gene is possibly TRBD1 (5 bases). Trimming took off 7 bases at V and 3 bases at J, with 5 bases between the two ends. Looked up from germline, CDR1 is KGHDR and CDR2 is SFDVKD. The CDR3 loop spans 11 amino acids. This CDR3 reads CATRGDYGYTF. CDR3 nucleotides: TGTGCCACCAGGGGGGACTATGGCTACACCTTC.

This clonotype was observed many times. The chain joins TRBV2 to TRBJ2-3, with no clear D. This CDR3 contains 13 residues. Germline CDR1 is SNHLY and CDR2 is FYNNEI. The ends were cut back, 2 bases at V and 2 bases at J, with 5 bases in the middle. The DNA of the CDR3 is TGTGCCAGCAGTGAATTTACCACAGATACGCAGTATTTT. Translated: CASSEFTTDTQYF.

This clonotype was seen more than once but under ten times. This sequence joins TRBV10-3 and TRBJ1-1; 8 bases fit TRBD1. The CDR3 consists of 11 residues. The J segment lost 13 bases and the V segment lost 11 bases, leaving 12 bases of the junction unmatched. Germline CDR1 is ENHRY and CDR2 is SYGVKD. Here the CDR3 DNA reads TGTGCCGTGCAGAGACAGGGGATTTTTTTCTTT. This gives the protein CAVQRQGIFFF.

At least ten counts were recorded for this clonotype. The chain employs TRBV5-1 and TRBJ2-2; weak D call: TRBD2 (6 bases). CDR1 and CDR2 from the germline V gene are SGHRS and YFSETQ. The CDR3 contains 12 residues. The V end was cut by 6 bases, the J end by 5 bases, with 8 bases between. CDR3 residues: CASKEGTGELFF. DNA for the CDR3: TGCGCCAGCAAGGAGGGGACCGGGGAGCTGTTTTTT.

Many counts were recorded for this clonotype. The gene calls are TRBV27 and TRBJ2-1, with D possibly TRBD1 on 5 matching bases. Germline V gives CDR1 MNHEY, CDR2 SMNVEV (reference sequence). The CDR3 is 14 residues long. The ends were cut back, 7 bases at V and 1 base at J, with 11 bases in the middle. Here the CDR3 reads CASMVGPSYNEQFF. In DNA form, the CDR3 reads TGTGCCAGCATGGTGGGGCCTTCCTACAATGAGCAGTTCTTC.

At least ten counts were recorded for this clonotype. The chain is built from TRBV28 and TRBJ2-7; maybe TRBD2 (8 bases). CDR3 length equals 21 residues. V lost 7 bases and J lost 4, with 38 bases in between. The germline gives CDR1 MDHEN, CDR2 SYDVKM. CDR3 bases: TGTGCCAGCACCTCATTAGAGGGGGCGACAGCGGGAGAACTTAAGTGGTACGAGCAGTACTTC. It is translated as CASTSLEGATAGELKWYEQYF.

There are a few counts of this clonotype. The genes are TRBV6-2 or TRBV6-3 and TRBJ1-5, with D perhaps matching TRBD1 (6 bases). The length of the CDR3 is 14 residues. Between the trimmed V and J ends, which lost 6 bases and 0 bases, there was a span of 9 bases. The V gene's germline CDR1 is MNHEY and CDR2 SVGEGT. In DNA, the CDR3 is TGTGCCAGCAGCACGACAGGTAGCAATCAGCCCCAGCATTTT. Translated: CASSTTGSNQPQHF.

This clonotype was observed many times. The V call is TRBV28, the J call TRBJ1-4, with 7 bases matching TRBD1. Germline loops: CDR1 MDHEN, CDR2 SYDVKM. After removal of 5 bases from V and 4 bases from J, the junction contained 7 bases not matched to a gene. The CDR3 is made up of 15 amino acids. The DNA of the CDR3 is TGTGCCAGCAGTCGGGACAGCCCTCTTAATGAAAAACTGTTTTTT. It is translated as CASSRDSPLNEKLFF.

The genes are TRBV6-1 and TRBJ2-1; D may be TRBD1 (5 bases). Per germline, CDR1 MNHNS and CDR2 SASEGT. This CDR3 spans 14 amino acids. Trimming took off 6 bases at V and 8 bases at J, with 17 bases between the two ends. The CDR3 here is CASRSSPARDEQFF. In DNA, the CDR3 is TGTGCCAGCAGATCCAGTCCGGCCAGGGATGAGCAGTTCTTC.

There are many counts of this clonotype. The rearrangement links TRBV5-6 to TRBJ2-1; D is possibly TRBD1 (5 bases). Germline V gene sequence: CDR1 SGHDT, CDR2 YYEEEE. Trimming left V 0 bases short and J 6 bases short, with 13 bases between. There are 15 residues in the CDR3. The CDR3 bases are TGTGCCAGCAGCTTGGCCGCTGGGGCTGGCAATGAGCAGTTCTTC. This gives the protein CASSLAAGAGNEQFF.

This clonotype has a count of ten or more. The chain is built from TRBV20-1 and TRBJ2-1, with TRBD2 matching 7 bases. The CDR3 covers 13 residues. Germline V CDR1 and CDR2: DFQATT, SNEGSKA (reference sequence). Trimming took 7 bases from V and 3 from J; bases not matched to a gene: 6. CDR3 sequence reads: CSVEASGYNEQFF. The CDR3 DNA reads TGCAGTGTAGAGGCTAGCGGCTACAATGAGCAGTTCTTC.

The chain is built from TRBV20-1 and TRBJ1-1, with D hard to call. Trimming left V 5 bases short and J 4 bases short, with 17 bases between. This CDR3 contains 14 residues. CDR1 is DFQATT, CDR2 SNEGSKA, per germline (reference sequence). This chain's CDR3 is CSAYPYSESTEAFF. The CDR3 nucleotides are TGCAGTGCTTATCCCTATTCAGAGAGCACTGAAGCTTTCTTT.

The J gene is TRBJ1-1, the V gene TRBV19, with a weak D call TRBD1 (6 bases). V dropped 7 bases and J dropped 5 bases, with 17 bases sitting between them. Germline V gene data show CDR1 as LNHDA and CDR2 as SQIVND (reference sequence). This CDR3 has 14 residues. In nucleotides, the CDR3 is TGTGCCAGTACCTTGACAGGATTCTCGACTGAAGCTTTCTTT. This sequence encodes CASTLTGFSTEAFF.

This sequence joins TRBV27 and TRBJ1-4; a weak D match, TRBD1 (5 bases). Looked up from germline, CDR1 is MNHEY and CDR2 is SMNVEV (reference sequence). Deletions cut 2 bases from V and 7 bases from J, with 14 bases between. This CDR3 has 15 residues. This CDR3 reads CASSLVPGKGEKLFF. The CDR3 DNA is TGTGCCAGCAGTTTAGTTCCAGGGAAGGGTGAAAAACTGTTTTTT.

The chain is built from TRBV9 and TRBJ2-3, with a weak D call TRBD1 (5 bases). V dropped 5 bases and J dropped 4 bases, with 14 bases sitting between them. There are 14 residues in the CDR3. From germline, CDR1 is SGDLS and CDR2 YYNGEE. CDR3 in DNA: TGTGCCAGCAGTGGGGCCAACCAAGCAGATACGCAGTATTTT. Translated, it gives CASSGANQADTQYF.

This clonotype appeared many times. The V and J genes are TRBV6-1 and TRBJ2-3; 11 bases map to TRBD2. Germline V lookup: CDR1 MNHNS, CDR2 SASEGT. Trimming at V came to 4 bases and at J to 3 bases, leaving 3 bases not matched to a gene. The CDR3 runs 15 residues. CDR3: CASSGLAGNTDTQYF. CDR3 coding DNA: TGTGCCAGCAGTGGACTAGCGGGAAATACAGATACGCAGTATTTT.

The chain joins TRBV29-1 to TRBJ1-2; 11 bases map to TRBD1. Trimming cost V 4 bases and J 4 bases; bases outside gene matches: 5. CDR1 is SQVTM and CDR2 is ANQGSEA in the germline V gene. This CDR3 is 14 amino acids long. This chain's CDR3 is CSVVRTGGPYGYTF. The CDR3 DNA is TGCAGCGTTGTGAGGACAGGGGGCCCCTATGGCTACACCTTC.

This clonotype was counted at least ten times. The chain joins TRBV7-9 to TRBJ1-6; no definite D call. The germline V and J ends were trimmed by 5 bases and 14 bases, with 10 bases remaining between them. Germline V gene sequence: CDR1 SEHNR, CDR2 FQNEAQ (reference sequence). This CDR3 is built from 11 residues. As DNA, the CDR3 is TGTGCCAGCAGCAGCCGGGTGGCCCTCCACTTT. Its translation: CASSSRVALHF.

The CDR3 protein is CASSHGGLAGPSGTQYF. The CDR3 nucleotides read TGTGCCAGCAGTCACGGGGGGCTAGCGGGACCCTCCGGGACCCAGTACTTC. V and J are TRBV27 and TRBJ2-5; TRBD2 matches at 9 bases. Germline CDR1 reads MNHEY; CDR2 reads SMNVEV (reference sequence). This CDR3 has 17 amino acids. Trimming took 5 bases from V and 7 from J; bases not matched to a gene: 17.

This clonotype occurred a few times. This chain uses TRBV9 with TRBJ1-2; D uncertain. The germline V gene has CDR1 SGDLS and CDR2 YYNGEE. CDR3 size: 14 residues. Trimming removed 3 bases at V and 0 bases at J, with 9 bases between. The CDR3 here is CASSAGPSNYGYTF. The CDR3 DNA is TGTGCCAGCAGCGCCGGCCCTTCTAACTATGGCTACACCTTC.

This clonotype turned up a few times. V is TRBV24-1 and J is TRBJ2-1; D might be TRBD2 (6 bases). The CDR3 extends over 13 amino acids. With 9 bases removed from V and 5 bases from J, the gap between germline ends came to 13 bases. From germline, CDR1 is KGHDR and CDR2 SFDVKD. This CDR3 is CATAAGFDNEQFF. DNA of the CDR3: TGTGCCACCGCGGCGGGGTTCGACAATGAGCAGTTCTTC.

This clonotype was counted ten times or more. V and J are TRBV12-3 or TRBV12-4 and TRBJ1-1; D is unresolved. The ends were cut back, 5 bases at V and 4 bases at J, with 11 bases in the middle. The length of the CDR3 is 13 residues. CDR3 nucleotide sequence: TGTGCCAGCAGTCCCTCGACCTTCACTGAAGCTTTCTTT. Its translation is CASSPSTFTEAFF.